Shown below are 18 T cell receptor beta chains from a single sample sequenced in a study of low-dose radiotherapy and immunotherapy resistance in tumors. The time point denotes: after trial treatment. Treatment specified: LDRT plus nivolumab, ipilimumab, low-dose cyclophosphamide and aspirin (RACIN trial). TRAV- and TRBV-specific primers, spanning alpha and beta chains, primed first-strand cDNA. A roughly 20-cycle PCR with a constant-region primer and V-primer adapter amplified TCRs. TCRdb reprocessed the reads via MiXCR and lists one record per CDR3 protein. This table has tens of thousands of distinct CDR3 sequences, around 20% appearing once. The source was PBMCs, collected after low-dose radiotherapy plus immunotherapy. The source of these receptors is a female donor with ovarian cancer.

Of note for this clonotype: With only one base between it and a far larger clone, this is likely a read error. The rearrangement joins TRBV7-6 to TRBJ2-1; D is ambiguous. This CDR3 comprises 13 residues. Germline CDR1 is SGHVS and CDR2 is FNYEAQ. Trimming left V 5 bases short and J 12 bases short, with 17 bases between. This CDR3 is CASSMDRARRQFF. CDR3 coding DNA: TGTGCCAGCAGCATGGATCGGGCCCGGCGGCAGTTCTTC.

This sequence joins TRBV10-3 and TRBJ2-5, with D possibly called TRBD1 or TRBD2 (6 bases each). V lost 3 bases and J lost 4, with 24 bases in between. CDR1 is ENHRY and CDR2 is SYGVKD in the germline V gene. CDR3 size: 18 residues. CDR3 sequence (DNA): TGTGCCATCAGTGATGCGACCGGGCTGACGGGGGCCGGAGAGACCCAGTACTTC. The encoded protein is CAISDATGLTGAGETQYF.

Ten or more counts support this clonotype. J is TRBJ2-5 and V is TRBV29-1; TRBD2 matches at 9 bases. V lost 1 base to trimming and J lost 2 bases; unmatched junction nucleotides: 8. The CDR3 has 16 amino acids. Germline V CDR1 and CDR2: SQVTM, ANQGSEA. The CDR3 protein is CSVEGRSGGSQETQYF. The CDR3 DNA is TGCAGCGTTGAAGGCCGAAGCGGGGGGTCGCAAGAGACCCAGTACTTC.

This clonotype was seen more than once but under ten times. The chain combines TRBV24-1 with TRBJ2-1; 8 bases are shared with TRBD1. Unmatched junction bases numbered 6, after V lost 6 bases and J lost 3 bases. The length of the CDR3 is 15 residues. Germline V lookup: CDR1 KGHDR, CDR2 SFDVKD. The CDR3 protein is CATSQGALGYNEQFF. As DNA, the CDR3 is TGTGCCACCAGTCAGGGGGCGTTAGGCTACAATGAGCAGTTCTTC.

J is TRBJ2-5 and V is TRBV20-1; D may be TRBD2 (6 bases). This CDR3 spans 14 amino acids. V shed 0 bases and J shed 5 bases, with 13 bases lying between them. Germline lookup yields CDR1 DFQATT and CDR2 SNEGSKA (reference sequence). CDR3: CSARDYGGTETQYF. The CDR3 bases are TGCAGTGCTAGAGATTACGGCGGGACGGAGACCCAGTACTTC.

Comment on this clonotype: A much larger clone differs from this one at a single base, so this may be a read error. The chain links TRBV29-1 to TRBJ2-3, with 7 bases fitting TRBD2. V was clipped by 3 bases and J by 0 bases; unmatched bases: 9. This CDR3 spans 16 amino acids. Germline V gene data show CDR1 as SQVTM and CDR2 as ANQGSEA. CDR3 protein: CSVDEPRGESTDTQYF. As DNA, the CDR3 is TGCAGCGTTGATGAACCCCGGGGGGAAAGCACAGATACGCAGTATTTT.

This clonotype was found many times. This chain joins TRBV7-2 and TRBJ2-2, with D possibly matching TRBD2 (5 bases). CDR3 length equals 17 residues. The germline gives CDR1 SGHTA, CDR2 FQGNSA. V gave up 5 bases and J gave up 2 bases, with 18 bases separating them. The CDR3 loop is CASSLKRSAANTGELFF. The DNA for the CDR3 is TGTGCCAGCAGCCTAAAAAGGTCAGCGGCCAACACCGGGGAGCTGTTTTTT.

This clonotype was picked up many times. J is TRBJ1-5 and V is TRBV12-3 or TRBV12-4; D is perhaps TRBD1 (5 bases). Trimming shortened V by 6 bases and J by 5 bases, and 11 bases separated the two germline ends. This CDR3 region has 13 residues. CDR3 region: CASSGAKHQPQHF. The CDR3, as DNA: TGTGCCAGCAGCGGGGCTAAGCATCAGCCCCAGCATTTT.

This clonotype was counted many times. This chain joins TRBV7-2 and TRBJ1-5; a possible D gene is TRBD1 (5 bases). CDR3 size: 14 residues. In germline, CDR1 is SGHTA, CDR2 FQGNSA. V lost 5 bases and J 0 bases, leaving 8 bases between the germline ends. The CDR3 DNA follows: TGTGCCAGCAGCCCACAGGCTAGCAATCAGCCCCAGCATTTT. It specifies CASSPQASNQPQHF.

This clonotype was recorded at least ten times. The rearrangement links TRBV2 to TRBJ2-3, with 9 positions matching TRBD1. The CDR3 totals 16 residues. Germline values: CDR1 SNHLY, CDR2 FYNNEI. V dropped 6 bases and J dropped 2; count of bases not matched to a gene: 9. The CDR3 sequence is CASRKTGGPNTDTQYF. CDR3 coding DNA: TGTGCCAGCAGAAAAACAGGGGGCCCTAACACAGATACGCAGTATTTT.

DNA for the CDR3: TGCGCCAGCAGCTTGGGGACAACGGACACCGGGGAGCTGTTTTTT. The encoded protein is CASSLGTTDTGELFF. This chain links TRBV5-1 with TRBJ2-2; D may be TRBD1 (5 bases). CDR3 size: 15 residues. V was cut by 0 bases and J by 3 bases, with 9 bases left in between. The germline CDR1 and CDR2 sequences are SGHRS and YFSETQ.

This clonotype has ten or more counts. V and J are TRBV6-1 and TRBJ1-6; 7 bases fit TRBD1. The CDR3 is 15 residues long. Losses at the gene ends were 9 bases for V and 9 bases for J; bases not matched to a gene: 14. Germline values: CDR1 MNHNS, CDR2 SASEGT. CDR3 region: CASGTSTGALSPLHF. CDR3 nucleotides: TGTGCCAGTGGGACGTCAACAGGGGCCCTTTCACCCCTCCACTTT.

Points on this clonotype: With a far larger clone one base away, a read error is the likely cause. The CDR3 coding sequence is TGTGCCAGCAGTTACTCGTGGACTCCCGAGCCCGGGGAGCTGTTTTTT. Amino acids: CASSYSWTPEPGELFF. This sequence joins TRBV6-6 and TRBJ2-2; the D gene is possibly TRBD2 (5 bases). The CDR3 loop spans 16 amino acids. Germline lookup yields CDR1 MNHNY and CDR2 SVGAGI (reference sequence). Between the trimmed V and J ends, which lost 0 bases and 6 bases, there was a span of 14 bases.

This clonotype was picked up many times. The chain is built from TRBV6-8 and TRBJ1-2; D is undetermined. CDR3 length: 13 residues. The V gene lost 9 bases and the J gene lost 6 bases, with 17 bases spanning the gap. Germline values: CDR1 MNHGY, CDR2 SAAAGT. Here the CDR3 DNA reads TGTGCCAGTTCGTCCTCGGGTTTGGATGGCTACACCTTC. Translated: CASSSSGLDGYTF.

The genes are TRBV14 and TRBJ2-7; possibly TRBD2 for D (5 bases). The CDR3 runs to 14 residues. Per the germline V gene, CDR1 is SGHDN and CDR2 is FVKESK. Trimming removed 3 bases from V and 3 bases from J, with 12 bases in between. The CDR3 loop is CASSHDGGSYEQYF. CDR3 bases: TGTGCCAGCAGCCACGACGGAGGAAGCTACGAGCAGTACTTC.

This clonotype was recorded many times. The chain couples TRBV5-1 to TRBJ1-1; 7 bases align to TRBD1. The CDR3 runs 14 residues. Germline CDR1 and CDR2: SGHRS and YFSETQ. The junction had 6 bases not matched to a gene; V was cut back by 4 bases and J by 3 bases. The CDR3 bases are TGCGCCAGCAGCATCAGGGGGAAGGACACTGAAGCTTTCTTT. Its protein is CASSIRGKDTEAFF.

This clonotype was seen repeatedly, ten times or more. This chain links TRBV7-2 with TRBJ2-7, with 11 positions matching TRBD2. CDR1 is SGHTA, CDR2 FQGNSA, per germline. The CDR3 has 14 amino acids. Unmatched junction bases numbered 3, after V lost 5 bases and J lost 3 bases. The CDR3 coding sequence is TGTGCCAGCAGCCTCACTAGCGGGGGCTACGAGCAGTACTTC. It codes for CASSLTSGGYEQYF.

Notes on this clonotype: Given a far larger clone just one base away, this is likely a sequencing read error. The V call is TRBV13, the J call TRBJ2-7; 11 bases agree with TRBD2. Germline CDR1 and CDR2: PRHDT and FYEKMQ (reference sequence). V lost 8 bases and J lost 4; bases outside the gene matches: 13. The CDR3 has 16 amino acids. CDR3 in DNA: TGTGCCAGCCTCCCACTAGCGGGAGAAGTATGGTACGAGCAGTACTTC. Encoded protein: CASLPLAGEVWYEQYF.